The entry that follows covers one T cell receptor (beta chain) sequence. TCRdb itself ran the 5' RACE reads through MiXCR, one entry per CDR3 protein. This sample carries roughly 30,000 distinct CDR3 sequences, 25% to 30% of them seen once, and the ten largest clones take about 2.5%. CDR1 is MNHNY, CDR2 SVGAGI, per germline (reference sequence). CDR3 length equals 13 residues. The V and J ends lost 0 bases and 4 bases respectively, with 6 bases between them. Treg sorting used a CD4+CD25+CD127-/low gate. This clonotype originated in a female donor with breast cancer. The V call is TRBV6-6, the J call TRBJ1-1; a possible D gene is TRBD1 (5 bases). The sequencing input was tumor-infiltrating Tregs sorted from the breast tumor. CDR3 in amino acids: CASSYSGGTEAFF. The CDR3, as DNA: TGTGCCAGCAGTTACTCTGGGGGCACTGAAGCTTTCTTT.